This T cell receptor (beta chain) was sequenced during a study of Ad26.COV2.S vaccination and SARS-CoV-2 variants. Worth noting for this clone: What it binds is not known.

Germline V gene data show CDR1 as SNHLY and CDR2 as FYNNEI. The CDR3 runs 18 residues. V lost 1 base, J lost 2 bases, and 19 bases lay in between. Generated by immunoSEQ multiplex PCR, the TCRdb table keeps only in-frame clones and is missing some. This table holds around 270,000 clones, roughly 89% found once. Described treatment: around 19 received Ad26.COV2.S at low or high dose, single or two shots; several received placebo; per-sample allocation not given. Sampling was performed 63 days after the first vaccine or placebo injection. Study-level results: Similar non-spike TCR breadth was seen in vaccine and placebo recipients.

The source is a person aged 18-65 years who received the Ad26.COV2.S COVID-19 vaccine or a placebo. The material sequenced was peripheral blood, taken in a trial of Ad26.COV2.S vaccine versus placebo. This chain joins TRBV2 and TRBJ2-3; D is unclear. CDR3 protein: CASSEVHAGPRYTDTQYF. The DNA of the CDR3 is TGTGCCAGCAGTGAAGTCCACGCCGGACCAAGATACACAGATACGCAGTATTTT.